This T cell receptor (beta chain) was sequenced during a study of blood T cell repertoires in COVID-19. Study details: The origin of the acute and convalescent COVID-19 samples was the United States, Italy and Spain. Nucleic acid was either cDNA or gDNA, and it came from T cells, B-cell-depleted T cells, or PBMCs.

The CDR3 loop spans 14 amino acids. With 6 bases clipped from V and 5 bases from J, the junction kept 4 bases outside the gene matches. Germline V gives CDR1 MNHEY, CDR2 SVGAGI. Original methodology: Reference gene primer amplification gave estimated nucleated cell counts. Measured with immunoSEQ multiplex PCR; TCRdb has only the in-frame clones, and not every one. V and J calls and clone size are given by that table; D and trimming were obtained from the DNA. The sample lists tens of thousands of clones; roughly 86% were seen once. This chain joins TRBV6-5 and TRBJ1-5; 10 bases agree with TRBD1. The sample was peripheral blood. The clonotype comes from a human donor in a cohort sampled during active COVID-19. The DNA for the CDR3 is TGTGCCAGCAGAGAGACAGGGGGCGATCAGCCCCAGCATTTT. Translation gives CASRETGGDQPQHF.